This entry concerns a single T cell receptor beta chain. Clones were sequenced by immunoSEQ multiplex PCR, and TCRdb holds only the in-frame ones, with some missing. The sample comprises some 150,000 clones, 84% of which are singletons, and approximately 38% rests with the top ten. The sample is drawn from a study of blood T cell repertoires in COVID-19. On the study more broadly: Some COVID-19 samples were acute and others convalescent; all came from the United States, Italy and Spain.

The V end was cut by 0 bases, the J end by 0 bases, with 7 bases between. Germline V gives CDR1 SGHRS, CDR2 YFSETQ. The CDR3 contains 14 residues. Material: peripheral blood. The clonotype comes from a human donor in a cohort sampled during active COVID-19. The chain joins TRBV5-1 to TRBJ2-7; D is ambiguous. The CDR3 is CASSLEHSSYEQYF. The CDR3 DNA reads TGCGCCAGCAGCTTGGAACACAGCTCCTACGAGCAGTACTTC.